This T cell receptor beta chain was identified in a study of blood T cells in healthy people across ages. Overall study findings and caveats: Across samples, TCR beta diversity tracked strongly with naive T cell percentage.

Germline CDR1 and CDR2: SGHRS and YFSETQ. The CDR3 has 16 residues. In regard to this clonotype: The antigen is not known. Compared with germline, one end of the junction differs, possibly owing to a read error.

Sample-barcoded 5' priming and a J-beta primer mix drove a second PCR of roughly 7 to 11 cycles. Every cDNA molecule bore a tag from a template-switch adaptor containing 12 random nucleotides. Samples each returned at least 2.5 million CDR3-containing paired-end reads. TCRdb reprocessed the 5' RACE reads via MiXCR and lists one record per CDR3 protein. The sample consists of approximately 1.5 million distinct CDR3 sequences, roughly 32% of them appearing once. Sequenced input: blood. The V gene is TRBV5-1, the J gene TRBJ2-7, with 10 positions matching TRBD1. The source is a woman in her twenties or thirties in good health. The CDR3 sequence is CASSLGQGAVKYGQYF. The CDR3 coding sequence is TGCGCCAGCAGCTTGGGACAGGGGGCAGTCAAGTACGGGCAGTACTTC.